This T cell receptor beta chain came from a study of blood T cell repertoires in COVID-19. Study information: T cells, B-cell-depleted T cells, or PBMCs supplied cDNA or gDNA.

Germline-derived CDR1 and CDR2 are SGHNT and YYREEE (reference sequence). The CDR3 has 16 amino acids. Trimming at V came to 4 bases and at J to 5 bases, leaving 8 bases not matched to a gene. The table came from immunoSEQ multiplex PCR; TCRdb's copy has only in-frame clones and leaves some out. The sample holds 95,000 to 150,000 clones, about nine tenths seen once. The chain links TRBV5-4 to TRBJ2-3; 12 positions match TRBD2. Specimen: peripheral blood. The receptor comes from a middle-aged man with acute or convalescent COVID-19. The CDR3 DNA reads TGTGCCAGCAGCCGCCCTAGCGGGAGGGCTTTAGATACGCAGTATTTT. Translated: CASSRPSGRALDTQYF.